These 29 T cell receptor beta chains share one sample of origin, sequenced in a study of vaccination and CD4 T cells after COVID-19. Cultured CD4+ T cells had their DNA profiled by the Oncomine TCR Beta short-read assay. TCRdb itself ran the PCR reads through MiXCR, one entry per CDR3 protein. The sample lists some 15,000 distinct CDR3 sequences, roughly 54% occurring once. Regarding treatment: approximately nine-day PBMC culture with coronavirus spike peptide pools or control peptides (ViraFEST assay). These receptors' antigens are unknown. The sequenced material came from CD4+ T cells from blood, cultured in vitro. The receptors originated from a human donor who had recovered from COVID-19.

V is TRBV30 and J is TRBJ2-1; weak D call: TRBD2 (6 bases). Trimming cost V 2 bases and J 6 bases, with 11 bases left between them. CDR3 length: 13 amino acids. Germline V gene lookup returns CDR1 GTSNPN and CDR2 SVGIG (reference sequence). CDR3 sequence reads: CAWSRAGTNEQFF. DNA for the CDR3: TGTGCCTGGAGTCGGGCGGGGACCAATGAGCAGTTCTTC.

This sequence joins TRBV10-1 and TRBJ1-1; 8 bases line up with TRBD1. CDR3 size: 16 residues. In germline, CDR1 is WNHNN, CDR2 SYGVQD (reference sequence). J was trimmed by 5 bases and V by 0 bases; bases with no gene match: 8. CDR3 protein: CASSESRQGRRTEAFF. CDR3 sequence (DNA): TGCGCCAGCAGTGAGTCACGACAGGGGCGGCGGACTGAAGCTTTCTTT.

This clonotype has a single count. The chain links TRBV6-2 or TRBV6-3 to TRBJ2-3, with 10 bases fitting TRBD2. This CDR3 has 14 amino acids. CDR1 is MNHEY, CDR2 SVGEGT, per germline. The V segment lost 6 bases and the J segment 6 bases; nucleotides outside the gene matches: 6. The CDR3 DNA is TGTGCCAGCAGCAGGACTAGCGGAATTGATACGCAGTATTTT. Its translation: CASSRTSGIDTQYF.

This clonotype was detected a few times. The J gene is TRBJ1-2, the V gene TRBV3-1; no reliable D call. Between the trimmed V and J ends, which lost 2 bases and 6 bases, there was a span of 10 bases. The CDR3 runs 13 residues. Germline CDR1 and CDR2: LGHDT and YNNKEL (reference sequence). In DNA form, the CDR3 reads TGTGCCAGCAGCCAACGGGATGGGGATGGCTACACCTTC. This sequence encodes CASSQRDGDGYTF.

This rearrangement joins TRBV20-1 to TRBJ1-5, with a possible D match to TRBD1 (5 bases). Per the germline V gene, CDR1 is DFQATT and CDR2 is SNEGSKA (reference sequence). Trimming stripped 3 bases from V and 5 bases from J, with 17 bases between. The CDR3 is made up of 15 amino acids. CDR3 sequence (DNA): TGCAGTGCTAGCGAGGGAGGGGAGAGGGATCAGCCCCAGCATTTT. Amino acids: CSASEGGERDQPQHF.

The V call is TRBV7-8, the J call TRBJ1-5; D is uncertain. Germline assignment: CDR1 SGHVS and CDR2 FQNEAQ. The CDR3 is 13 residues long. The V and J ends lost 4 bases and 6 bases respectively, with 10 bases between them. CDR3 bases: TGTGCCAGCAGCTCCTTTGATCTTCAGCCCCAGCATTTT. This sequence encodes CASSSFDLQPQHF.

The sample holds a few counts of this clonotype. The chain combines TRBV20-1 with TRBJ1-6; D gene unclear. Germline CDR1 DFQATT, CDR2 SNEGSKA (reference sequence). Trimming pared 3 bases from V and 7 bases from J, leaving 10 bases between. The CDR3 totals 13 residues. This CDR3 reads CSASEDPNSPLHF. Here the CDR3 DNA reads TGCAGTGCTAGTGAAGACCCCAATTCACCCCTCCACTTT.

This clonotype appeared a few times. The CDR3 coding sequence is TGTGCCAGCAGCTTAGTCGGATTGAACACCGGGGAGCTGTTTTTT. This sequence encodes CASSLVGLNTGELFF. The chain couples TRBV11-3 to TRBJ2-2; D not resolved. Per the germline V gene, CDR1 is SGHNT and CDR2 is YENEEA. V was clipped by 1 base and J by 1 base, with 7 bases between them. The CDR3 length is 15 residues.

The chain combines TRBV2 with TRBJ1-5; 8 bases are a match to TRBD1. The V gene's germline CDR1 is SNHLY and CDR2 FYNNEI. CDR3 length: 13 residues. Unmatched junction bases numbered 7, after V lost 9 bases and J lost 6 bases. Here the CDR3 reads CARQGAPGQPQHF. For the CDR3, the DNA is TGTGCCAGGCAGGGGGCGCCGGGTCAGCCCCAGCATTTT.

J is TRBJ1-2 and V is TRBV20-1; no clear D gene. V gave up 2 bases and J gave up 6 bases, with 13 bases separating them. The CDR3 runs to 13 residues. Germline values: CDR1 DFQATT, CDR2 SNEGSKA (reference sequence). The CDR3 protein is CSARRILRDGYTF. CDR3 nucleotides: TGCAGTGCTAGAAGGATCCTGAGGGATGGCTACACCTTC.

This clonotype has a handful of counts. The V gene is TRBV7-3, the J gene TRBJ1-2; 8 nucleotides align to TRBD1. The CDR3 is 12 amino acids. Per the germline V gene, CDR1 is SGHTA and CDR2 is FQGTGA. J gave up 8 bases and V 5 bases, and 4 bases lay outside the gene matches. CDR3 in DNA: TGTGCCAGCAGCCCAGGGACAGGCGGCTACACCTTC. This sequence encodes CASSPGTGGYTF.

This clonotype turned up a few times. The chain couples TRBV10-3 to TRBJ2-4, with 10 bases identical to TRBD2. The trim removed 4 bases at V and 0 bases at J, leaving 3 bases unmatched. The CDR3 spans 16 residues. The germline CDR1 and CDR2 sequences are ENHRY and SYGVKD. The CDR3 spells CAISASGGLAKNIQYF. The CDR3 bases are TGTGCCATCAGTGCTAGCGGGGGTCTAGCCAAAAACATTCAGTACTTC.

Only a few counts were recorded for this clonotype. The chain carries TRBV19 and TRBJ1-2; possibly TRBD1 for D (6 bases). Germline CDR1 reads LNHDA; CDR2 reads SQIVND (reference sequence). The CDR3 is made up of 16 amino acids. Trimming left V 3 bases short and J 5 bases short, with 19 bases between. CDR3 sequence: CASSMVPSGGGYGYTF. In DNA, the CDR3 is TGTGCCAGTAGTATGGTCCCCAGCGGAGGGGGGTATGGCTACACCTTC. The full variable domain, with the rest looked up from reference TRBV19 and TRBJ1-2, is DGGITQSPKYLFRKEGQNVTLSCEQNLNHDAMYWYRQDPGQGLRLIYYSQIVNDFQKGDIAEGYSVSREKKESFPLTVTSAQKNPTAFYLCASSMVPSGGGYGYTFGSGTRLTVV.

V gene TRBV5-4 combines with J gene TRBJ2-7, with D perhaps assigned TRBD1 or TRBD2 (5 bases each). The ends were cut back, 1 base at V and 7 bases at J, with 9 bases in the middle. The CDR3 totals 12 residues. The germline gives CDR1 SGHNT, CDR2 YYREEE (reference sequence). The CDR3 coding sequence is TGTGCCAGCAGCTTGCCCAGGGAGGAGCAGTACTTC. This codes for CASSLPREEQYF.

This sequence joins TRBV6-1 and TRBJ2-7; 11 nucleotides align to TRBD2. Germline V lookup: CDR1 MNHNS, CDR2 SASEGT. The length of the CDR3 is 15 residues. The V and J ends lost 5 bases and 6 bases, in that order; junction bases with no gene match: 9. CDR3 nucleotide sequence: TGTGCCAGCAGTCCCCCGGGACTAGCGGAGCCCGAGCAGTACTTC. Translation gives CASSPPGLAEPEQYF.

The J gene is TRBJ1-1, the V gene TRBV7-8, with 8 nucleotides matching TRBD1. The CDR3 sequence is 15 residues long. V lost 2 bases to trimming and J lost 6 bases; unmatched junction nucleotides: 8. Germline CDR1 and CDR2: SGHVS and FQNEAQ. The CDR3 DNA reads as TGTGCCAGCAGCTTATCCACAGGGGGGGGCTCTGAAGCTTTCTTT. Protein sequence: CASSLSTGGGSEAFF.

The chain uses TRBV25-1 and TRBJ2-5; 11 bases agree with TRBD2. The CDR3 has 16 residues. The trim removed 3 bases at V and 1 base at J, leaving 4 bases unmatched. CDR1 is MGHDK, CDR2 SYGVNS, per germline. Written as DNA, the CDR3 is TGTGCCAGCAGTGATTCGGGACTAGCGGTCCAAGAGACCCAGTACTTC. It codes for CASSDSGLAVQETQYF.

The rearrangement links TRBV24-1 to TRBJ2-2; TRBD1 is a possible D gene (6 bases). Germline V lookup: CDR1 KGHDR, CDR2 SFDVKD. The V gene lost 9 bases and the J gene lost 5 bases, with 15 bases spanning the gap. The CDR3 runs to 14 residues. In nucleotides, the CDR3 is TGTGCCACCCAGAGTAATACAGGGACCGGGGAGCTGTTTTTT. Residues: CATQSNTGTGELFF.

This clonotype was seen a handful of times. The chain has TRBV7-6 and TRBJ2-5, with D perhaps matching TRBD2 (5 bases). V shed 2 bases and J shed 2 bases, with 9 bases lying between them. The CDR3 has 14 amino acids. CDR1 is SGHVS and CDR2 is FNYEAQ in the germline V gene. CDR3 coding DNA: TGTGCCAGCAGCTTATTGGGCGGGCAAGAGACCCAGTACTTC. This codes for CASSLLGGQETQYF.

The rearrangement links TRBV7-9 to TRBJ2-3; D call uncertain. Germline V gene sequence: CDR1 SEHNR, CDR2 FQNEAQ (reference sequence). V gave up 8 bases and J gave up 2 bases, with 17 bases separating them. This CDR3 has 15 amino acids. CDR3 bases: TGTGCCAGCTCCCCCTGGATCGGTTCCACAGATACGCAGTATTTT. This sequence encodes CASSPWIGSTDTQYF.

The chain employs TRBV6-2 or TRBV6-3 and TRBJ2-5; either TRBD1 or TRBD2 may fit D (5 bases each). The CDR3 length is 14 residues. The germline V gene has CDR1 MNHEY and CDR2 SVGEGT. V lost 3 bases to trimming and J lost 6 bases, with 14 bases between them. In DNA form, the CDR3 reads TGTGCCAGCAGTTATGGTCAGGGAGTGAAGACCCAGTACTTC. It specifies CASSYGQGVKTQYF.

This clonotype was counted between two and nine times. An end of the junction differs from the germline gene, which may be a read error. The CDR3 here is CATSEADRGRVF. Written as DNA, the CDR3 is TGTGCCACCAGTGAAGCCGACAGGGGAAGGGTTTTT. This chain uses TRBV24-1 with TRBJ2-3; 8 nucleotides match TRBD1. CDR3 length: 12 amino acids. Germline V CDR1 and CDR2: KGHDR, SFDVKD.

The CDR3 sequence is CASSGTSGNTGELFF. In DNA, the CDR3 is TGTGCCAGCAGTGGGACTAGCGGGAACACCGGGGAGCTGTTTTTT. The chain joins TRBV6-1 to TRBJ2-2; 10 bases are shared with TRBD2. V was pared by 4 bases and J by 1 base, with 0 bases of the junction left unmatched. This CDR3 is 15 amino acids long. Germline CDR1 is MNHNS and CDR2 is SASEGT.

A few counts support this clonotype. The chain couples TRBV12-3 or TRBV12-4 to TRBJ1-6, with 11 bases aligning to TRBD1. After removal of 5 bases from V and 6 bases from J, the junction contained 6 bases not matched to a gene. The CDR3 has 16 residues. The CDR3 DNA sequence: TGTGCCAGCAGTCGGGGACAGGGGGTGAGTAATTCACCCCTCCACTTT. This encodes CASSRGQGVSNSPLHF.

For the CDR3, the DNA is TGCAGTGCTATGACAGGGGTTAGCAATCAGCCCCAGCATTTT. Translation gives CSAMTGVSNQPQHF. The chain combines TRBV20-1 with TRBJ1-5; 8 bases line up with TRBD1. V lost 4 bases and J lost 0; bases outside the gene matches: 2. The CDR3 is 14 amino acids. CDR1 is DFQATT, CDR2 SNEGSKA, per germline (reference sequence).

Regarding this clonotype: The junction departs from germline at one end; a sequencing error may be responsible. The chain couples TRBV11-2 to TRBJ1-5, with TRBD1 matching over 7 bases. CDR1 is SGHAT, CDR2 FQNNGV, per germline. The length of the CDR3 is 13 residues. The chain's CDR3 is CASSLDRDQPQHF. The CDR3, as DNA: TGTGCCAGCAGCCTAGACAGGGATCAGCCCCAGCATTTT.

A few counts support this clonotype. The chain has TRBV12-3 or TRBV12-4 and TRBJ1-1; D perhaps matches TRBD1 (5 bases). The CDR3 runs 11 residues. The germline V and J ends were trimmed by 2 bases and 11 bases, with 9 bases remaining between them. Here the CDR3 reads CASSLRDSAFF. The CDR3 DNA is TGTGCCAGCAGTTTAAGGGACTCGGCTTTCTTT.

This clonotype has just a few counts. The rearrangement links TRBV10-3 to TRBJ1-2; tentative D call: TRBD1 (5 bases). Germline CDR1 is ENHRY and CDR2 is SYGVKD. The CDR3 consists of 13 residues. Trimming stripped 3 bases from V and 2 bases from J, with 7 bases between. CDR3 protein: CAISEDRNYGYTF. The CDR3 DNA reads as TGTGCCATCAGTGAAGACAGAAACTATGGCTACACCTTC.

This chain joins TRBV7-9 and TRBJ1-2; D gene ambiguous. The germline gives CDR1 SEHNR, CDR2 FQNEAQ (reference sequence). V lost 5 bases and J 3 bases, leaving 22 bases between the germline ends. This CDR3 region has 17 residues. The CDR3 DNA sequence: TGTGCCAGCAGCCCTTGGGATGGATCCGGGAGAGACTATGGCTACACCTTC. Amino acid sequence: CASSPWDGSGRDYGYTF.